The 23 T cell receptor beta chains below were found in one sample sequenced in a study of siplizumab effects on memory and regulatory T cells. The protocol was immunoSEQ multiplex PCR, while the TCRdb copy is restricted to in-frame clones and leaves out a portion. The data hold some 110,000 clones, with around 94% observed a single time. Sample: non-Treg CD4+ T cells sorted from blood. The receptor source for this set is a human donor in good health.

This chain connects TRBV7-2 to TRBJ1-4, with D tentatively TRBD1 (5 bases). The V gene's germline CDR1 is SGHTA and CDR2 FQGNSA. The CDR3 has 15 residues. V shed 5 bases and J shed 8 bases, with 18 bases lying between them. In DNA form, the CDR3 reads TGTGCCAGCAGCCGGACGGATGGGGGAGGCGAAAAACTGTTTTTT. The encoded protein is CASSRTDGGGEKLFF.

The chain links TRBV18 to TRBJ1-3; D remains unclear. CDR3 length equals 14 residues. Germline CDR1 is KGHSH and CDR2 is LQKENI. V was cut by 4 bases and J by 0 bases, with 7 bases left in between. The CDR3 DNA reads TGTGCCAGCTCACAACTAAACTCTGGAAACACCATATATTTT. It codes for CASSQLNSGNTIYF.

V gene TRBV18 combines with J gene TRBJ2-5; perhaps D is TRBD1 or TRBD2 (6 bases each). Per germline, CDR1 KGHSH and CDR2 LQKENI. This CDR3 spans 13 amino acids. Trimming cost V 5 bases and J 5 bases, with 12 bases left between them. CDR3 in DNA: TGTGCCAGCTCATCGGGGGCCGGGGAGACCCAGTACTTC. Translating it yields CASSSGAGETQYF.

The chain recombines TRBV18 with TRBJ2-1, with 9 positions matching TRBD2. The CDR3 loop spans 16 amino acids. The V gene end was trimmed by 0 bases and the J gene end by 1 base; junction bases not matched to a gene: 1. CDR1 and CDR2 (germline): KGHSH, LQKENI. The CDR3, as DNA: TGTGCCAGCTCACCACCGCGGGGGGGATCCTACAATGAGCAGTTCTTC. Amino acids: CASSPPRGGSYNEQFF.

This chain connects TRBV4-2 to TRBJ2-4; the D gene is possibly TRBD2 (5 bases). V shed 1 base and J shed 1 base, with 11 bases lying between them. The CDR3 is 16 amino acids. CDR1 is LGHNA, CDR2 YNFKEQ, per germline. CDR3 amino acids: CASSQGTEVAKNIQYF. The DNA of the CDR3 is TGTGCCAGCAGCCAAGGAACGGAGGTGGCCAAAAACATTCAGTACTTC.

The chain has TRBV10-1 and TRBJ1-2; 7 nucleotides agree with TRBD1. The CDR3 contains 13 residues. V lost 10 bases and J lost 4; bases outside the gene matches: 9. Germline V lookup: CDR1 WNHNN, CDR2 SYGVQD (reference sequence). The CDR3 is CAILQGTAYGYTF. Written as DNA, the CDR3 is TGCGCCATCCTTCAGGGGACAGCCTATGGCTACACCTTC.

CDR3 in amino acids: CASRLAGAEGYEQYF. CDR3 bases: TGTGCCAGCCGACTAGCGGGAGCCGAGGGCTACGAGCAGTACTTC. The chain employs TRBV19 and TRBJ2-7; TRBD2 matches 12 bases. With 9 bases clipped from V and 3 bases from J, the junction kept 9 bases outside the gene matches. The germline V gene encodes CDR1 LNHDA and CDR2 SQIVND (reference sequence). This CDR3 contains 15 residues.

This rearrangement joins TRBV7-9 to TRBJ1-3; D not certain. CDR1 and CDR2 from the germline V gene are SEHNR and FQNEAQ (reference sequence). The CDR3 has 15 amino acids. The V end was cut by 5 bases, the J end by 1 base, with 12 bases between. The CDR3 protein is CASSPAGLSGNTIYF. CDR3 coding DNA: TGTGCCAGCAGCCCTGCGGGCCTTTCTGGAAACACCATATATTTT.

V usage is TRBV6-1 and J usage is TRBJ2-2; D is unresolved. The CDR3 consists of 12 residues. Trimming removed 6 bases from V and 6 bases from J, with 8 bases in between. Germline lookup yields CDR1 MNHNS and CDR2 SASEGT. CDR3 sequence: CASRNIPGELFF. The CDR3 DNA follows: TGTGCCAGCAGAAACATCCCCGGGGAGCTGTTTTTT.

This chain links TRBV11-3 with TRBJ2-3; 7 bases align to TRBD1. Trimming took 5 bases from V and 4 from J; bases not matched to a gene: 3. The CDR3 has 13 residues. Per germline, CDR1 SGHNT and CDR2 YENEEA. The CDR3 reads CASSATGSDTQYF. CDR3 coding DNA: TGTGCCAGCAGCGCGACAGGGTCAGATACGCAGTATTTT.

V gene TRBV4-2 combines with J gene TRBJ2-7, with TRBD2 matching 10 bases. Trimming cost V 4 bases and J 3 bases; bases outside gene matches: 9. The CDR3 extends over 16 amino acids. Germline V gene sequence: CDR1 LGHNA, CDR2 YNFKEQ. As DNA, the CDR3 is TGTGCCAGCAGCCCTTACTCTAGCGGGAGTAGCTACGAGCAGTACTTC. Its translation: CASSPYSSGSSYEQYF.

This chain links TRBV6-5 with TRBJ1-5; 9 bases fit TRBD1. V gave up 5 bases and J gave up 2 bases; unmatched junction bases: 4. This CDR3 comprises 15 residues. Germline V lookup: CDR1 MNHEY, CDR2 SVGAGI. CDR3 sequence reads: CASSTGGGGNQPQHF. The CDR3 coding sequence is TGTGCCAGCAGTACAGGGGGCGGGGGCAATCAGCCCCAGCATTTT.

The chain couples TRBV5-4 to TRBJ2-5, with D hard to call. The ends were cut back, 1 base at V and 11 bases at J, with 15 bases in the middle. The CDR3 runs 13 residues. Germline V lookup: CDR1 SGHNT, CDR2 YYREEE (reference sequence). CDR3 nucleotides: TGTGCCAGCAGCTTGCGCCTGGAAGGAGAGCAGTACTTC. Its protein product is CASSLRLEGEQYF. Full variable domain (outside the CDR3, taken from reference TRBV5-4 and TRBJ2-5): ETGVTQSPTHLIKTRGQQVTLRCSSQSGHNTVSWYQQALGQGPQFIFQYYREEENGRGNFPPRFSGLQFPNYSSELNVNALELDDSALYLCASSLRLEGEQYFGPGTRLLVL.

This chain joins TRBV6-5 and TRBJ1-5; no firm D call. The CDR3 is 12 amino acids. Germline V CDR1 and CDR2: MNHEY, SVGAGI. V dropped 2 bases and J dropped 5 bases, with 4 bases sitting between them. This chain's CDR3 is CASSYRDQPQHF. The CDR3, as DNA: TGTGCCAGCAGTTACAGAGATCAGCCCCAGCATTTT.

V usage is TRBV18 and J usage is TRBJ2-7; possible D gene TRBD2, 6 bases. The germline V gene has CDR1 KGHSH and CDR2 LQKENI. The V end lost 1 base, the J end lost 0 bases, and 10 bases lay between the germline ends. The CDR3 has 15 residues. The CDR3 region has the DNA TGTGCCAGCTCACCACAGGCGGGGAGCTCCTACGAGCAGTACTTC. Translating gives CASSPQAGSSYEQYF.

J is TRBJ2-7 and V is TRBV5-6; D is undetermined. Germline V lookup: CDR1 SGHDT, CDR2 YYEEEE. V was pared by 4 bases and J by 3 bases, with 11 bases between. This CDR3 has 13 amino acids. The CDR3 DNA reads as TGTGCCAGCAGCATACCCGGGTACTACGAGCAGTACTTC. It encodes CASSIPGYYEQYF. The entire variable domain, with the rest obtained from reference TRBV5-6 and TRBJ2-7, is as follows: DAGVTQSPTHLIKTRGQQVTLRCSPKSGHDTVSWYQQALGQGPQFIFQYYEEEERQRGNFPDRFSGHQFPNYSSELNVNALLLGDSALYLCASSIPGYYEQYFGPGTRLTVT.

The V and J genes are TRBV7-3 and TRBJ2-1; D is possibly TRBD2 (5 bases). V lost 2 bases and J lost 8, with 7 bases in between. The CDR3 is 12 residues long. The germline CDR1 and CDR2 sequences are SGHTA and FQGTGA. The CDR3 is CASSLSGYEQFF. CDR3 nucleotides: TGTGCCAGCAGCTTATCGGGGTATGAGCAGTTCTTC.

The rearrangement uses TRBV9 and TRBJ2-7, with D possibly TRBD2 on 6 matching bases. V lost 3 bases to trimming and J lost 4 bases, with 11 bases between them. Germline V gives CDR1 SGDLS, CDR2 YYNGEE. The CDR3 consists of 13 residues. The CDR3 DNA reads as TGTGCCAGCAGCGGAGCGGAGGGATACGAGCAGTACTTC. Translation: CASSGAEGYEQYF.

The genes are TRBV25-1 and TRBJ2-6; D may be TRBD1 (5 bases). The V end lost 3 bases, the J end lost 1 base, and 7 bases lay between the germline ends. Per germline, CDR1 MGHDK and CDR2 SYGVNS. The CDR3 has 15 residues. The CDR3 region has the DNA TGTGCCAGCAGTGACCAGGGATCTGGGGCCAACGTCCTGACTTTC. It translates to CASSDQGSGANVLTF.

This chain uses TRBV9 with TRBJ1-2; 9 bases are shared with TRBD1. Trimming took 0 bases from V and 7 from J; bases not matched to a gene: 4. Looked up from germline, CDR1 is SGDLS and CDR2 is YYNGEE. The CDR3 has 14 amino acids. DNA of the CDR3: TGTGCCAGCAGCGTAGAGGACAGGGGACTTGGCTACACCTTC. It encodes CASSVEDRGLGYTF.

CDR3 bases: TGTGCCAGCTCTAGGGAGGGGCTGAGGGATGAGCAGTTCTTC. It codes for CASSREGLRDEQFF. V gene TRBV28 combines with J gene TRBJ2-1; 7 nucleotides line up with TRBD2. The CDR3 sequence is 14 residues long. Trimming at V came to 8 bases and at J to 8 bases, leaving 12 bases not matched to a gene. Looked up from germline, CDR1 is MDHEN and CDR2 is SYDVKM.

The rearrangement links TRBV7-2 to TRBJ2-5, with D possibly matching TRBD2 (6 bases). V shed 4 bases and J shed 3 bases, with 6 bases lying between them. The germline V gene encodes CDR1 SGHTA and CDR2 FQGNSA. CDR3 length equals 12 residues. In DNA form, the CDR3 reads TGTGCCAGCAGCTGGGGGGAAGAGACCCAGTACTTC. It specifies CASSWGEETQYF.

The genes are TRBV18 and TRBJ2-1; either TRBD1 or TRBD2 may supply D (6 bases each). The CDR3 is made up of 15 amino acids. The ends were cut back, 5 bases at V and 7 bases at J, with 18 bases in the middle. The germline gives CDR1 KGHSH, CDR2 LQKENI. CDR3 residues: CASSTGSRGWNEQFF. The CDR3 DNA reads TGTGCCAGCTCAACCGGGAGTAGGGGGTGGAATGAGCAGTTCTTC. Full variable domain (rest looked up from reference TRBV18 and TRBJ2-1): NAGVMQNPRHLVRRRGQEARLRCSPMKGHSHVYWYRQLPEEGLKFMVYLQKENIIDESGMPKERFSAEFPKEGPSILRIQQVVRGDSAAYFCASSTGSRGWNEQFFGPGTRLTVL.